Detailed here is one T cell receptor (beta chain). Its antigen is not identified. This sample was taken from a study of cytomegalovirus exposure and HLA in healthy donors. Study results and limitations: The authors enumerated 150 to 200 TCR beta chains as linked to cytomegalovirus. While the bulk of TCR sequences proved rare, some public TCRs turned up in many donors. According to a later analysis, TCR clusters from the first cohort tended to co-occur in the 120 or so validation repertoires. Reports showed the classifier diagnosing cytomegalovirus status with high specificity and sensitivity.

Produced via immunoSEQ multiplex PCR; TCRdb's table is partial and in-frame only. The sample consists of approximately 160,000 clones, around nine tenths of them appearing once. Specimen: PBMCs. The sequence derives from a young woman in good health and CMV-seronegative.

This CDR3 reads CASSQGGHTTDTQYF. CDR3 nucleotides: TGCGCCAGCAGCCAAGGGGGCCATACCACAGATACGCAGTATTTT. V usage is TRBV4-1 and J usage is TRBJ2-3; the D gene is possibly TRBD1 (5 bases). In germline, CDR1 is MGHRA, CDR2 YSYEKL. V gave up 1 base and J gave up 2 bases, with 10 bases separating them. CDR3 length: 15 residues.